This TCR beta chain came from a study of control samples from healthy donors and cancer patients. The CDR3 contains 12 residues. CDR1 is LNHDA, CDR2 SQIVND, per germline (reference sequence). V was cut by 7 bases and J by 7 bases, with 11 bases left in between. Assay used: immunoSEQ multiplex PCR; TCRdb lists only in-frame clones, some missing. The sample carries more than 50,000 clones, approximately 90% recorded once. V gene TRBV19 combines with J gene TRBJ1-5; D perhaps matches TRBD1 (6 bases). The TCR sequence derives from a woman aged 50 to 65 with colorectal cancer. The sample taken for sequencing was PBMCs. The CDR3 spells CASNQGIQPQHF. As DNA, the CDR3 is TGTGCCAGTAACCAGGGGATCCAGCCCCAGCATTTT.